These 21 T cell receptor beta chains were all obtained from the same sample, sequenced in a study of blood T cell repertoires in COVID-19. Only in-frame clones appear in the TCRdb table, and some are missing; sequencing was by immunoSEQ multiplex PCR. In the table there are 330,000 or so clones, 80% to 90% of which are singletons. The sample comprised PBMCs or T cells enriched from blood (not recorded which). Receptor source: a man under 40 who had recovered from COVID-19.

V is TRBV6-1 and J is TRBJ2-5, with TRBD2 matching over 8 bases. Germline loops: CDR1 MNHNS, CDR2 SASEGT. V gave up 2 bases and J gave up 5 bases; unmatched junction bases: 10. The CDR3 length is 16 residues. The CDR3 spells CASSERGGGLPETQYF. The CDR3, as DNA: TGTGCCAGCAGTGAACGGGGCGGGGGGCTACCGGAGACCCAGTACTTC.

This chain connects TRBV15 to TRBJ1-4; 9 bases map to TRBD1. With V trimmed by 0 bases and J by 5 bases, 4 bases remained unmatched. This CDR3 spans 16 amino acids. Germline V CDR1 and CDR2: LNHNV, YYDKDF (reference sequence). The CDR3 DNA sequence: TGTGCCACCAGCAGAGATCCGGGACAGGGAAATGAAAAACTGTTTTTT. As protein: CATSRDPGQGNEKLFF.

The V call is TRBV6-5, the J call TRBJ1-2; D gene uncertain. CDR3 size: 13 residues. Looked up from germline, CDR1 is MNHEY and CDR2 is SVGAGI. V lost 6 bases, J lost 4 bases, and 12 bases lay in between. CDR3 nucleotide sequence: TGTGCCAGCAGGTCCCAGTCAGGCTATGGCTACACCTTC. It encodes CASRSQSGYGYTF.

V gene TRBV29-1 combines with J gene TRBJ1-3, with D possibly matching TRBD1 (6 bases). The germline V gene has CDR1 SQVTM and CDR2 ANQGSEA. This CDR3 is 16 amino acids long. The ends were cut back, 1 base at V and 7 bases at J, with 20 bases in the middle. CDR3 DNA sequence: TGCAGCGTTGAAGTAGGGGACAAACCTTTCGGGAACACCATATATTTT. Encoded protein: CSVEVGDKPFGNTIYF.

The genes are TRBV6-5 and TRBJ1-5; D is ambiguous. CDR3 length: 13 residues. V was trimmed by 5 bases and J by 3 bases, leaving 8 bases between them. The germline V gene encodes CDR1 MNHEY and CDR2 SVGAGI. CDR3 nucleotide sequence: TGTGCCAGCAGTCAAAGCGCCAATCAGCCCCAGCATTTT. It translates to CASSQSANQPQHF.

This sequence joins TRBV24-1 and TRBJ2-5; D is perhaps TRBD1 (6 bases). Germline V CDR1 and CDR2: KGHDR, SFDVKD. The CDR3 has 15 amino acids. V was trimmed by 5 bases and J by 0 bases, leaving 12 bases between them. The CDR3 spells CATSAVQGYQETQYF. In DNA, the CDR3 is TGTGCCACCAGTGCTGTACAGGGTTACCAAGAGACCCAGTACTTC.

The V gene is TRBV6-5, the J gene TRBJ2-1; 10 bases are shared with TRBD2. The germline CDR1 and CDR2 sequences are MNHEY and SVGAGI. Trimming removed 5 bases from V and 13 bases from J; junction bases left unmatched: 11. The CDR3 runs to 14 residues. Here the CDR3 reads CASSLLRTSGNQFF. CDR3 sequence (DNA): TGTGCCAGCAGTCTCCTACGGACTAGCGGTAATCAGTTCTTC.

This clone was found once. J is TRBJ1-1 and V is TRBV15; no clear D gene. Trimming cost V 1 base and J 4 bases, with 16 bases left between them. The CDR3 loop spans 16 amino acids. Germline lookup yields CDR1 LNHNV and CDR2 YYDKDF (reference sequence). CDR3 in amino acids: CATSRGGLGSGTEAFF. The CDR3 nucleotides are TGTGCCACCAGCAGAGGTGGACTTGGTTCGGGCACTGAAGCTTTCTTT.

The chain recombines TRBV5-6 with TRBJ1-2; D gene unclear. The V and J ends lost 4 bases and 5 bases respectively, with 15 bases between them. This CDR3 region has 14 residues. CDR1 SGHDT and CDR2 YYEEEE come from the germline V gene. CDR3 loop: CASSPRSLRYGYTF. CDR3 in DNA: TGTGCCAGCAGCCCCCGGTCCCTCCGGTATGGCTACACCTTC.

This clone was detected ten times or more. This chain links TRBV3-1 (or the pseudogene TRBV3-2) with TRBJ2-2, with unresolved D. Germline V gives CDR1 LGHDT, CDR2 YNNKEL (reference sequence). The V gene lost 3 bases and the J gene lost 3 bases, with 8 bases spanning the gap. This CDR3 comprises 14 residues. The CDR3 is CASSHYGYTGELFF. As DNA, the CDR3 is TGTGCCAGCAGCCACTACGGGTACACCGGGGAGCTGTTTTTT.

This clone has just one count. The rearrangement joins TRBV5-6 to TRBJ1-4; D possibly corresponds to TRBD1 (5 bases). The CDR3 has 15 amino acids. V gave up 3 bases and J gave up 5 bases, with 14 bases separating them. CDR1 SGHDT and CDR2 YYEEEE come from the germline V gene. In DNA, the CDR3 is TGTGCCAGCAGCTATGGAGGGGAAAGGAATGAAAAACTGTTTTTT. This codes for CASSYGGERNEKLFF.

This chain joins TRBV12-3 or TRBV12-4 and TRBJ1-2; TRBD1 matches 8 bases. The CDR3 is made up of 13 amino acids. Trimming removed 6 bases from V and 3 bases from J; junction bases left unmatched: 3. CDR3 coding DNA: TGTGCCAGCAGGGTGACAGGGGACTATGGCTACACCTTC. As protein: CASRVTGDYGYTF.

The rearrangement joins TRBV7-8 to TRBJ2-5; 8 nucleotides match TRBD1. V lost 5 bases, J lost 5 bases, and 10 bases stayed unmatched. Germline V CDR1 and CDR2: SGHVS, FQNEAQ. This CDR3 spans 15 amino acids. The CDR3 spells CASSRTAGGLETQYF. CDR3 nucleotide sequence: TGTGCCAGCAGCCGGACTGCAGGGGGCTTGGAGACCCAGTACTTC.

The J gene is TRBJ1-2, the V gene TRBV2; weak D call: TRBD1 (5 bases). V dropped 2 bases and J dropped 4 bases, with 14 bases sitting between them. CDR1 is SNHLY and CDR2 is FYNNEI in the germline V gene. The CDR3 consists of 15 residues. CDR3 residues: CASSESGGRIYGYTF. For the CDR3, the DNA is TGTGCCAGCAGTGAATCGGGGGGACGGATCTATGGCTACACCTTC. The full variable domain, its missing parts supplied by reference TRBV2 and TRBJ1-2, is EPEVTQTPSHQVTQMGQEVILRCVPISNHLYFYWYRQILGQKVEFLVSFYNNEISEKSEIFDDQFSVERPDGSNFTLKIRSTKLEDSAMYFCASSESGGRIYGYTFGSGTRLTVV.

The gene calls are TRBV18 and TRBJ1-5; 9 bases line up with TRBD1. Germline V CDR1 and CDR2: KGHSH, LQKENI. CDR3 length: 14 amino acids. Losses at the gene ends were 3 bases for V and 5 bases for J; bases not matched to a gene: 2. The DNA for the CDR3 is TGTGCCAGCTCACCCGGGACAGGGTATCAGCCCCAGCATTTT. It codes for CASSPGTGYQPQHF.

The chain couples TRBV4-1 to TRBJ1-1; TRBD1 might be the D (5 bases). The CDR3 runs 13 residues. Looked up from germline, CDR1 is MGHRA and CDR2 is YSYEKL. V lost 6 bases and J lost 5, with 13 bases in between. The CDR3 is CASSSRARTEAFF. CDR3 DNA: TGCGCCAGCAGTAGCAGGGCGAGGACTGAAGCTTTCTTT.

This chain joins TRBV18 and TRBJ2-2; 10 bases match TRBD1. Germline trimming cut 2 bases from V and 7 bases from J; bases unmatched to any gene: 16. CDR1 is KGHSH and CDR2 is LQKENI in the germline V gene. This CDR3 region has 19 residues. CDR3 DNA sequence: TGTGCCAGCTCACCAACGCCGTCGGGACAGGGGTATCGGGTCGGGGAGCTGTTTTTT. Encoded protein: CASSPTPSGQGYRVGELFF. The variable domain in full, completed from reference TRBV18 and TRBJ2-2, reads NAGVMQNPRHLVRRRGQEARLRCSPMKGHSHVYWYRQLPEEGLKFMVYLQKENIIDESGMPKERFSAEFPKEGPSILRIQQVVRGDSAAYFCASSPTPSGQGYRVGELFFGEGSRLTVL.

The chain employs TRBV27 and TRBJ1-6, with a tentative D call TRBD1 (5 bases). This CDR3 region has 16 residues. V lost 3 bases and J 2 bases, leaving 11 bases between the germline ends. Germline V gene sequence: CDR1 MNHEY, CDR2 SMNVEV (reference sequence). CDR3 region: CASSLGGVPYNSPLHF. CDR3 DNA: TGTGCCAGCAGTTTGGGGGGGGTGCCCTATAATTCACCCCTCCACTTT.

Remarks on this clone: The same CDR3 arises from other DNA sequences in this sample as well. The V gene is TRBV5-1, the J gene TRBJ2-3, with D possibly being TRBD1 (5 bases). Deletions cut 3 bases from V and 0 bases from J, with 5 bases between. Germline values: CDR1 SGHRS, CDR2 YFSETQ. This CDR3 is built from 13 residues. The CDR3 nucleotides read TGCGCCAGCAGCTCAGGGAGCACAGATACGCAGTATTTT. This encodes CASSSGSTDTQYF.

The gene calls are TRBV2 and TRBJ1-2; 7 bases map to TRBD1. Germline CDR1 reads SNHLY; CDR2 reads FYNNEI. The junction had 14 bases not matched to a gene; V was cut back by 5 bases and J by 8 bases. This CDR3 contains 15 residues. CDR3 nucleotides: TGTGCCAGCAGTTCATCGATTACAGGGGCAGGCGGCTACACCTTC. The encoded protein is CASSSSITGAGGYTF.

This sequence joins TRBV7-8 and TRBJ2-1; D perhaps matches TRBD2 (7 bases). Germline values: CDR1 SGHVS, CDR2 FQNEAQ. The CDR3 length is 16 residues. The V end lost 1 base, the J end lost 4 bases, and 14 bases lay between the germline ends. The CDR3 DNA reads TGTGCCAGCAGCTTAGGGCCCGGGGGGCATTACAATGAGCAGTTCTTC. It is translated as CASSLGPGGHYNEQFF.